This T cell receptor (beta chain) was captured in a study of early T cells in non-severe SARS-CoV-2 infection. The CDR3 has 15 amino acids. Germline V CDR1 and CDR2: DFQATT, SNEGSKA (reference sequence). Trimming left V 0 bases short and J 2 bases short, with 14 bases between. Individual cDNA molecules carried attached unique molecular identifiers. TCRdb fed the 5' RACE reads into MiXCR, producing one record per CDR3 protein. The data contain about 100,000 distinct CDR3 sequences, roughly an eighth of them singletons. This clonotype was recorded at least ten times. This sequence joins TRBV20-1 and TRBJ2-7; possible D gene TRBD1, 5 bases. This receptor was obtained from an adult who was a healthcare worker with PCR-confirmed SARS-CoV-2 infection or an uninfected control (not recorded which). The sample was whole blood. CDR3 in amino acids: CSARDVVQVAYEQYF. The CDR3 bases are TGCAGTGCTAGAGATGTAGTACAGGTCGCCTACGAGCAGTACTTC.